This T cell receptor beta chain comes out of a study of blood T cell repertoires in COVID-19. The data were produced by immunoSEQ multiplex PCR, yet TCRdb's version contains in-frame clones alone and is incomplete. The sample has approximately 270,000 clones; 80% to 90% are singletons. V lost 1 base to trimming and J lost 5 bases, with 14 bases between them. The CDR3 covers 15 residues. In germline, CDR1 is SEHNR, CDR2 FQNEAQ (reference sequence). The sequencing input was PBMCs or T cells enriched from blood (not recorded which). The V call is TRBV7-9, the J call TRBJ1-1; D is possibly TRBD1 (5 bases). The sequence derives from a woman between 25 and 40 years old who had recovered from COVID-19. The CDR3 region has the DNA TGTGCCAGCAGCTTAGTGGCAGGGATTGTAACTGAAGCTTTCTTT. Protein: CASSLVAGIVTEAFF.